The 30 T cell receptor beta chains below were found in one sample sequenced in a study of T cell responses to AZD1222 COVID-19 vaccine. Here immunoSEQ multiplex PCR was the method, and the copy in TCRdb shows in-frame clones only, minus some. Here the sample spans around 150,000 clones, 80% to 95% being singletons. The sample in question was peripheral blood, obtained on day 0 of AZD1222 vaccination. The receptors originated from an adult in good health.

The CDR3 protein is CASSIRQGADQETQYF. The CDR3 region has the DNA TGTGCCAGTAGTATAAGACAGGGGGCTGACCAAGAGACCCAGTACTTC. This chain connects TRBV19 to TRBJ2-5, with 10 bases that match TRBD1. CDR3 length: 16 residues. The junction had 3 bases not matched to a gene; V was cut back by 2 bases and J by 0 bases. The germline V gene encodes CDR1 LNHDA and CDR2 SQIVND (reference sequence).

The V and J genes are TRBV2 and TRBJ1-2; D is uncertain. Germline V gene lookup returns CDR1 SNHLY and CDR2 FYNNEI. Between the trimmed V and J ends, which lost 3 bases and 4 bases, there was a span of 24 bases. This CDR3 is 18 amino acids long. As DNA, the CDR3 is TGTGCCAGCAGTGACCCGGCTCGTCAGGCGATAGGACTCTATGGCTACACCTTC. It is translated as CASSDPARQAIGLYGYTF. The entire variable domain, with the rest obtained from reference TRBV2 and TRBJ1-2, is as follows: EPEVTQTPSHQVTQMGQEVILRCVPISNHLYFYWYRQILGQKVEFLVSFYNNEISEKSEIFDDQFSVERPDGSNFTLKIRSTKLEDSAMYFCASSDPARQAIGLYGYTFGSGTRLTVV.

CDR3 in amino acids: CASSLVGGLLDTIYF. The CDR3, as DNA: TGTGCCAGCAGCCTTGTGGGGGGGCTTCTGGACACCATATATTTT. The chain links TRBV27 to TRBJ1-3; a possible D gene is TRBD1 (6 bases). This CDR3 region has 15 residues. V lost 6 bases and J lost 8, with 20 bases in between. Germline loops: CDR1 MNHEY, CDR2 SMNVEV (reference sequence).

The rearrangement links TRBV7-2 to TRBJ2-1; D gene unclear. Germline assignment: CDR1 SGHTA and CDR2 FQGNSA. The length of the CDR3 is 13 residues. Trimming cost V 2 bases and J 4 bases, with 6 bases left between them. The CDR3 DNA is TGTGCCAGCAGCTTACCCGTATACAATGAGCAGTTCTTC. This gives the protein CASSLPVYNEQFF.

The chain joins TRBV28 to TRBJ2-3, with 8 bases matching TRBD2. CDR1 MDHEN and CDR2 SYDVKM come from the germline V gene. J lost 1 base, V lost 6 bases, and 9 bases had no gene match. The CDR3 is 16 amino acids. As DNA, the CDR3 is TGTGCCAGCAGGTCTCTAGCGGGCCGGGGCACAGATACGCAGTATTTT. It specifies CASRSLAGRGTDTQYF.

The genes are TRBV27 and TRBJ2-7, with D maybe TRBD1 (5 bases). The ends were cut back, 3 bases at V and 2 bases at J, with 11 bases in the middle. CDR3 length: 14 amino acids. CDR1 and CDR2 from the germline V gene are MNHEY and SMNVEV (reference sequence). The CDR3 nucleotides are TGTGCCAGCAGTTTCCAGGGAACCCCCTACGAGCAGTACTTC. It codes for CASSFQGTPYEQYF.

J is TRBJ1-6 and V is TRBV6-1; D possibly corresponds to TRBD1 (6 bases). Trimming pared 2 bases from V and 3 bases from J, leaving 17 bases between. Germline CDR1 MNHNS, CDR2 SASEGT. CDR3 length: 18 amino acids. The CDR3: CASSEIGGGGHYNSPLHF. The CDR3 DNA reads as TGTGCCAGCAGTGAAATCGGTGGGGGGGGCCACTATAATTCACCCCTCCACTTT.

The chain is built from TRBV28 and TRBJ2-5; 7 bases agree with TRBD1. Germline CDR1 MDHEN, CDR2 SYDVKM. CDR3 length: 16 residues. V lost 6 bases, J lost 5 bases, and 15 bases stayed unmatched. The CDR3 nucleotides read TGTGCCAGCAGAGTATCGCCGGAGACAGGGCGGGAGACCCAGTACTTC. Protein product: CASRVSPETGRETQYF.

The chain's CDR3 is CSVEDKVPSGRHIDEQYF. The CDR3 bases are TGCAGCGTTGAAGATAAAGTGCCTAGCGGGAGGCATATCGACGAGCAGTACTTC. The chain combines TRBV29-1 with TRBJ2-7; 11 bases are a match to TRBD2. This CDR3 comprises 18 residues. The junction had 15 bases not matched to a gene; V was cut back by 0 bases and J by 5 bases. The germline CDR1 and CDR2 sequences are SQVTM and ANQGSEA.

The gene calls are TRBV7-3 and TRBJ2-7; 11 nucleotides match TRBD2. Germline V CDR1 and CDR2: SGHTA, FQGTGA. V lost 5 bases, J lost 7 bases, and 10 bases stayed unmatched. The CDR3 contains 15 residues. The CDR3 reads CASSPTLAGVREQYF. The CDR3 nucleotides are TGTGCCAGCAGCCCTACACTAGCGGGAGTAAGGGAGCAGTACTTC.

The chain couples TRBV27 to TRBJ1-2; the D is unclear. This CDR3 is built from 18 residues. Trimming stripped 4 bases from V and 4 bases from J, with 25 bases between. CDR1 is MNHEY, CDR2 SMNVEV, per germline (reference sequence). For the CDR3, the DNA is TGTGCCAGCAGTTCGATACTGGGCCCCAGCCGCGGGTCCTATGGCTACACCTTC. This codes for CASSSILGPSRGSYGYTF.

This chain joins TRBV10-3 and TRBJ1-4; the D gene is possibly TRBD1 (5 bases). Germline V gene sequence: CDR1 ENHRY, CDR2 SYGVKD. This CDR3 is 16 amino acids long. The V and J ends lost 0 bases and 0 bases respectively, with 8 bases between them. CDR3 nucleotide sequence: TGTGCCATCAGTGAGTCGCCGACAGCAACTAATGAAAAACTGTTTTTT. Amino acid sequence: CAISESPTATNEKLFF.

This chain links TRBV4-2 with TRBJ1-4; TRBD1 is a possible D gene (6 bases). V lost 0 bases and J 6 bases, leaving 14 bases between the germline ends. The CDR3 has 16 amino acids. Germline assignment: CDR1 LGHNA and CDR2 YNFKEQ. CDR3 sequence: CASSQERGGGDEKLFF. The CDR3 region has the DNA TGTGCCAGCAGCCAAGAACGAGGGGGGGGAGATGAAAAACTGTTTTTT.

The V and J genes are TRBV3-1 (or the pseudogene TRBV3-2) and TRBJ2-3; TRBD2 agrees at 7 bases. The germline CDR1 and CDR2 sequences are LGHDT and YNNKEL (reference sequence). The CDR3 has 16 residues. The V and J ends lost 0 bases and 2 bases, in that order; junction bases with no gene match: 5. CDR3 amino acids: CASSQDPSGHTDTQYF. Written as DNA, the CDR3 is TGTGCCAGCAGCCAAGATCCTAGCGGACACACAGATACGCAGTATTTT.

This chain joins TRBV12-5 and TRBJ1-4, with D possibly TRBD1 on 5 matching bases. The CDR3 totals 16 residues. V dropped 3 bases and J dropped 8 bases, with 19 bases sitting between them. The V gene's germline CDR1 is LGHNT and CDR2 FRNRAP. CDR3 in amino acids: CASGLSRQWGREKLFF. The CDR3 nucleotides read TGTGCTAGTGGTTTATCCCGACAGTGGGGTCGGGAAAAACTGTTTTTT.

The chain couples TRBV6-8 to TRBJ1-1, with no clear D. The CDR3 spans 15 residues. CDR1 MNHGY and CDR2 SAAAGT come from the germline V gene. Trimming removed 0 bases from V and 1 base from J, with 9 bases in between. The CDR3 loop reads CASSYSGTRNTEAFF. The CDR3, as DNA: TGTGCCAGCAGTTACTCGGGCACAAGGAACACTGAAGCTTTCTTT.

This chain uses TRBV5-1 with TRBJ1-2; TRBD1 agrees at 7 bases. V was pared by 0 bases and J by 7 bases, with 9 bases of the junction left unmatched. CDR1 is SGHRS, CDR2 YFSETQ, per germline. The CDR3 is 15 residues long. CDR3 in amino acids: CASSLGSTGRLGYTF. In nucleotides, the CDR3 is TGCGCCAGCAGCTTGGGATCGACAGGGCGGCTTGGCTACACCTTC.

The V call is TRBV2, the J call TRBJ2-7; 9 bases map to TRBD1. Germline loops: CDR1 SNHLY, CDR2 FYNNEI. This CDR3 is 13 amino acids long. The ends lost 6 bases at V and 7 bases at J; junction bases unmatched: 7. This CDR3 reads CASSGQGPGEQYF. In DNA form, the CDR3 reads TGTGCCAGCAGCGGACAGGGGCCGGGGGAGCAGTACTTC.

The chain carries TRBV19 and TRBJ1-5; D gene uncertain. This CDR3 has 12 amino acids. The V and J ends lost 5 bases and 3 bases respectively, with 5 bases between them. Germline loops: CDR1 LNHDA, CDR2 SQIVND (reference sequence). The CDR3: CASSLFNQPQHF. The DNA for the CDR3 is TGTGCCAGTAGTTTATTCAATCAGCCCCAGCATTTT.

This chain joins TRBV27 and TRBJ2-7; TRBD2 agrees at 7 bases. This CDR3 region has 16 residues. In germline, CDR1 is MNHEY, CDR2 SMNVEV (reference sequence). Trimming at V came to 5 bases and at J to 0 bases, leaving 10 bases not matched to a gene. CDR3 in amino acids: CASSVLAEGSSYEQYF. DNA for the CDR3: TGTGCCAGCAGTGTCCTAGCGGAGGGGTCCTCCTACGAGCAGTACTTC.

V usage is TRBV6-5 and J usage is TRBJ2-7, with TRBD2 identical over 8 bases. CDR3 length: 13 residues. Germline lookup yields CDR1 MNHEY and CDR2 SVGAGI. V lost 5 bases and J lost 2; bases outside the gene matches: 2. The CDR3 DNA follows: TGTGCCAGCAGTCGAGCGGGAGCCTACGAGCAGTACTTC. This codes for CASSRAGAYEQYF.

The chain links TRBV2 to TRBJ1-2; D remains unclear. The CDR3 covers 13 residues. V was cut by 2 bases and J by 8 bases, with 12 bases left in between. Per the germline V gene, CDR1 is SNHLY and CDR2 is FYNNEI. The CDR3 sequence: CASSENGDSGYTF. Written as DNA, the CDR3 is TGTGCCAGCAGTGAAAATGGGGATTCGGGCTACACCTTC.

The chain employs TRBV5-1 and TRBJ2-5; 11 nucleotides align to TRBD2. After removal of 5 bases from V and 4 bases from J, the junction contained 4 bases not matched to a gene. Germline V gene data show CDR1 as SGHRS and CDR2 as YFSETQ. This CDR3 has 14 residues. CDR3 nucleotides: TGCGCCAGCAGGGCCGGGACTAGCGGAGAGACCCAGTACTTC. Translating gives CASRAGTSGETQYF.

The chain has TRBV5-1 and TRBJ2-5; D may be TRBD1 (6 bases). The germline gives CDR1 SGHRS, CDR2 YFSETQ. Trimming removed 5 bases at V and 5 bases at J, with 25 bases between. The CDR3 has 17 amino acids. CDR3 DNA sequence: TGCGCCAGCAGGTTGTGGGGAGAGGCAGGGGTAGGTGAGACCCAGTACTTC. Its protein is CASRLWGEAGVGETQYF.

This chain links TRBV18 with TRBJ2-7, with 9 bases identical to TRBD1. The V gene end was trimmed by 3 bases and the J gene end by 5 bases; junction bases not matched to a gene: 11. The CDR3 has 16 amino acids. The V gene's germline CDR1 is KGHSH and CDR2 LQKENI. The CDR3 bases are TGTGCCAGCTCACCCTCGACCGGGACAGGGAAGCACGAGCAGTACTTC. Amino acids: CASSPSTGTGKHEQYF. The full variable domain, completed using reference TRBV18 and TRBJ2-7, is NAGVMQNPRHLVRRRGQEARLRCSPMKGHSHVYWYRQLPEEGLKFMVYLQKENIIDESGMPKERFSAEFPKEGPSILRIQQVVRGDSAAYFCASSPSTGTGKHEQYFGPGTRLTVT.

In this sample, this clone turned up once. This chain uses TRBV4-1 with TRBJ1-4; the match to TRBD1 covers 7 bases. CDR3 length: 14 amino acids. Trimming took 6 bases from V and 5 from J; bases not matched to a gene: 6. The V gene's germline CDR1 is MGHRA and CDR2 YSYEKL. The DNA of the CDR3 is TGCGCCAGCAGTCGGGACAGCCCGAATGAAAAACTGTTTTTT. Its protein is CASSRDSPNEKLFF.

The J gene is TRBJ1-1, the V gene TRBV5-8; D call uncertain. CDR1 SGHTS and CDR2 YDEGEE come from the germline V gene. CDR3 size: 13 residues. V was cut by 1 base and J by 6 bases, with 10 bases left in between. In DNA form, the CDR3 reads TGTGCCAGCAGCTTGCAGATGGGGTCTGAAGCTTTCTTT. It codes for CASSLQMGSEAFF.

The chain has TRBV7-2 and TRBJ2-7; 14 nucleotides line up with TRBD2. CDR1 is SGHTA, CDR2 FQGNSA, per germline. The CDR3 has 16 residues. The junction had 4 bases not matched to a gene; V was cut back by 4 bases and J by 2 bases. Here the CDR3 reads CASSSEGLAGAYEQYF. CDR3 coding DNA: TGTGCCAGCAGCTCCGAGGGACTAGCGGGGGCCTACGAGCAGTACTTC.

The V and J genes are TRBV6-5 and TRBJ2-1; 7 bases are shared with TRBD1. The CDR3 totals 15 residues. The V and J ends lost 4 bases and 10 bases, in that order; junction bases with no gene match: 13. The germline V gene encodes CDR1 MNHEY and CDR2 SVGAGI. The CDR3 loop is CASSSGTVQAREQFF. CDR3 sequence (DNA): TGTGCCAGCAGTTCCGGGACAGTCCAGGCCAGGGAGCAGTTCTTC.

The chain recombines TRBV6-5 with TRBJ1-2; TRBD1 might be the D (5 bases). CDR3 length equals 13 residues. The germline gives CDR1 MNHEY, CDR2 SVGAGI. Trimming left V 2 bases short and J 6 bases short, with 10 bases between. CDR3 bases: TGTGCCAGCAGTTACGGACAAATTAATGGCTACACCTTC. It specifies CASSYGQINGYTF.